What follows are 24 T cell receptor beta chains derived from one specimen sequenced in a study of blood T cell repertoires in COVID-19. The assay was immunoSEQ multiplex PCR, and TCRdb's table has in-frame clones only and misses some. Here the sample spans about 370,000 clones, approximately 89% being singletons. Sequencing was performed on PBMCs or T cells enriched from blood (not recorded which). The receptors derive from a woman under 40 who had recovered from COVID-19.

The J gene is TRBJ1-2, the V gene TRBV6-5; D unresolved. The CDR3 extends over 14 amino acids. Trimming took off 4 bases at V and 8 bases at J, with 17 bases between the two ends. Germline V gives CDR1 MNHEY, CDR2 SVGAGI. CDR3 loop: CASSSNSPSPGYTF. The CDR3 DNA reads TGTGCCAGCAGTTCTAACTCGCCCTCCCCCGGCTACACCTTC.

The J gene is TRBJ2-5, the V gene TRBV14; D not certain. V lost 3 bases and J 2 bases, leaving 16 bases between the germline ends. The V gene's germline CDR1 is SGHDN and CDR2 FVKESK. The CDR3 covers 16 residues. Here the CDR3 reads CASSHRLPFGQETQYF. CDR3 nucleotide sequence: TGTGCCAGCAGCCATCGTCTCCCCTTCGGGCAAGAGACCCAGTACTTC. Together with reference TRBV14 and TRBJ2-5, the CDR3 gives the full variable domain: EAGVTQFPSHSVIEKGQTVTLRCDPISGHDNLYWYRRVMGKEIKFLLHFVKESKQDESGMPNNRFLAERTGGTYSTLKVQPAELEDSGVYFCASSHRLPFGQETQYFGPGTRLLVL.

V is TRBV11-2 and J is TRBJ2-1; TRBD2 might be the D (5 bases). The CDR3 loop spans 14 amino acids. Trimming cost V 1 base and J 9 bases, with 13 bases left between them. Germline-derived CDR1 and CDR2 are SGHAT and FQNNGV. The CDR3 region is CASSLGTSISEQFF. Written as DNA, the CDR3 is TGTGCCAGCAGCTTAGGGACTTCCATTAGTGAGCAGTTCTTC.

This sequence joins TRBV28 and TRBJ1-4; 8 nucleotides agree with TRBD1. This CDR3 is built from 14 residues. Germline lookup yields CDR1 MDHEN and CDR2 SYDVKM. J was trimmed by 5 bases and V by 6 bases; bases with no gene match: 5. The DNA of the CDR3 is TGTGCCAGCAGGATACAGGGGGGAAATGAAAAACTGTTTTTT. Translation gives CASRIQGGNEKLFF.

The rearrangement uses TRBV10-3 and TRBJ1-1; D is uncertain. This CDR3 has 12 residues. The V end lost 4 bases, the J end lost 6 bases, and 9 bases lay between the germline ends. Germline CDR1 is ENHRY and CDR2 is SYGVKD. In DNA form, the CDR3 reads TGTGCCATCAGTGCCCGGGAGGCTGAAGCTTTCTTT. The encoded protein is CAISAREAEAFF.

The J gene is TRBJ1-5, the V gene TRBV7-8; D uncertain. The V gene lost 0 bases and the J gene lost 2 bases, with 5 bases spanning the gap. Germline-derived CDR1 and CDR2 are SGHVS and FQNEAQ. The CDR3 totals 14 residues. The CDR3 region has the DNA TGTGCCAGCAGCTTAGCCAATGGCAATCAGCCCCAGCATTTT. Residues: CASSLANGNQPQHF.

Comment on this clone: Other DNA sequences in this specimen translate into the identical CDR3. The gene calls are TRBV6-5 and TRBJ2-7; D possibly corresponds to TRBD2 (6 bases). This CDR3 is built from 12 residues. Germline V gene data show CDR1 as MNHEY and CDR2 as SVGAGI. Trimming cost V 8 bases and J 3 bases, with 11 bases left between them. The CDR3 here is CASGSGSYEQYF. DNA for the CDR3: TGTGCCAGCGGTAGCGGAAGCTACGAGCAGTACTTC.

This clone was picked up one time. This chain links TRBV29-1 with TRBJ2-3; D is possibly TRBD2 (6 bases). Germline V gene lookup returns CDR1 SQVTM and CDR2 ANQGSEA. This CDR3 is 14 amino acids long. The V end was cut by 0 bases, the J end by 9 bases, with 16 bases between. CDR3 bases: TGCAGCGTTGAAGATGGGCAGGAGGGGACCACGCAGTATTTT. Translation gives CSVEDGQEGTTQYF.

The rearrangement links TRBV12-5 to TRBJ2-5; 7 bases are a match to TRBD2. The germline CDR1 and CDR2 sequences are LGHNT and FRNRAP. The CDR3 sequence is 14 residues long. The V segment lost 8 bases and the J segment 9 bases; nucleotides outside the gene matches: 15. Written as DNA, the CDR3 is TGTGCTAGTAGCACTAGCGTTTCTACTACGGCCCAGTACTTC. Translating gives CASSTSVSTTAQYF.

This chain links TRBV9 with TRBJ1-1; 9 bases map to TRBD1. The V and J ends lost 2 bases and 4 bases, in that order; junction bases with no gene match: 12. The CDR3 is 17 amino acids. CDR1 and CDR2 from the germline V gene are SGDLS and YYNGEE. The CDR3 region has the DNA TGTGCCAGCAGCGTCCTAGGGACAGGGTCGGGCGCCACTGAAGCTTTCTTT. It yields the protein CASSVLGTGSGATEAFF.

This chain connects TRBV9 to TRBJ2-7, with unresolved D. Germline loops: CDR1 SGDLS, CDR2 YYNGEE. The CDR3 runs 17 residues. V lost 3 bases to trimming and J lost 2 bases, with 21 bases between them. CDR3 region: CASSASPVGRTPYEQYF. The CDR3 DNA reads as TGTGCCAGCAGCGCCTCCCCCGTGGGCAGAACCCCCTACGAGCAGTACTTC.

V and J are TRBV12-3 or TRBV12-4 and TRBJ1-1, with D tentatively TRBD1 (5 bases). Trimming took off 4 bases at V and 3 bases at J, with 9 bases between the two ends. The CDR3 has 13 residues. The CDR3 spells CASSSVGHTEAFF. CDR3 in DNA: TGTGCCAGCAGTTCGGTGGGGCACACTGAAGCTTTCTTT.

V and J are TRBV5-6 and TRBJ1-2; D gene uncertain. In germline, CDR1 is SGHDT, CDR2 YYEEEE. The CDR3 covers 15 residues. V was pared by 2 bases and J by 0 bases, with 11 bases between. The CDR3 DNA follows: TGTGCCAGCAGCTTTCGCTGGAGAGCTAACTATGGCTACACCTTC. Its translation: CASSFRWRANYGYTF.

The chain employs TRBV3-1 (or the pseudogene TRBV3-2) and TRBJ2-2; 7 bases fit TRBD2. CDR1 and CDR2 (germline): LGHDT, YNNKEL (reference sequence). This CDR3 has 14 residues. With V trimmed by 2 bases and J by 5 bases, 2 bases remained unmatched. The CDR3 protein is CASSQQGGTGELFF. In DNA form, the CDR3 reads TGTGCCAGCAGCCAACAGGGAGGGACCGGGGAGCTGTTTTTT.

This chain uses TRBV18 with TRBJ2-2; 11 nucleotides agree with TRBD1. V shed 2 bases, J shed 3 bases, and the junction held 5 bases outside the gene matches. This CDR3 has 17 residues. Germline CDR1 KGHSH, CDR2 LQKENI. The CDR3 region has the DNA TGTGCCAGCTCACCATCCCAGGACAGGGGGCACACCGGGGAGCTGTTTTTT. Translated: CASSPSQDRGHTGELFF.

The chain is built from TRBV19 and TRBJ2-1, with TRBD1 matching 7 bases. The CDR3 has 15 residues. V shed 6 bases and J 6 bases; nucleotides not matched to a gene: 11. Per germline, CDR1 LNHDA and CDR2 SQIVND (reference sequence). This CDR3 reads CASRPPRDSRNEQFF. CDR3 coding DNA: TGTGCCAGTAGACCCCCCCGGGACAGCCGCAATGAGCAGTTCTTC.

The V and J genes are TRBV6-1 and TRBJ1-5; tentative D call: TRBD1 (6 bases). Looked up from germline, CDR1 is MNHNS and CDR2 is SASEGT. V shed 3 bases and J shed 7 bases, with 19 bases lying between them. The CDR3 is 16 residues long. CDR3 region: CASSDLKGGGWQPQHF. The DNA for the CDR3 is TGTGCCAGCAGTGATCTAAAGGGGGGAGGGTGGCAGCCCCAGCATTTT.

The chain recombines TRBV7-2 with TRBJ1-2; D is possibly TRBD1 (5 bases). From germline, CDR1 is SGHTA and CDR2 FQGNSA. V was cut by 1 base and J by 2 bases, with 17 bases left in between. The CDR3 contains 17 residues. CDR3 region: CASSLDWFRRQNYGYTF. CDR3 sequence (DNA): TGTGCCAGCAGCTTAGATTGGTTCAGGAGACAGAACTATGGCTACACCTTC.

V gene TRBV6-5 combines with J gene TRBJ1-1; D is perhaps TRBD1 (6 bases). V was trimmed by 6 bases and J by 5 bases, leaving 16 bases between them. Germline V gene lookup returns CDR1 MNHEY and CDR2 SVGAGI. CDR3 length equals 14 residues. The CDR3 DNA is TGTGCCAGCAGCCGCGACAGGATGGGTACTGAAGCTTTCTTT. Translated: CASSRDRMGTEAFF.

The CDR3 loop reads CASNLITGNTEAFF. The CDR3 region has the DNA TGTGCCAGCAACCTTATTACAGGGAACACTGAAGCTTTCTTT. The chain recombines TRBV9 with TRBJ1-1; weak D call: TRBD1 (5 bases). The length of the CDR3 is 14 residues. Germline V gene sequence: CDR1 SGDLS, CDR2 YYNGEE. V gave up 6 bases and J gave up 1 base, with 13 bases separating them.

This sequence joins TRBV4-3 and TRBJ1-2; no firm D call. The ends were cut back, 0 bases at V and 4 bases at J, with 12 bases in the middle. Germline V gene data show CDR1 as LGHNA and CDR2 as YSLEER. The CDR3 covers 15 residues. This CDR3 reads CASSQEQSSGYGYTF. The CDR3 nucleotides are TGCGCCAGCAGCCAAGAACAGTCTTCTGGCTATGGCTACACCTTC.

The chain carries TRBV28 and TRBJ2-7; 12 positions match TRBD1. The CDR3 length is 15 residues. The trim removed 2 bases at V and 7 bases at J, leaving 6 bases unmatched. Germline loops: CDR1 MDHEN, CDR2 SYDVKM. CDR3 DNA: TGTGCCAGCAGTTTAGTGGGACAGGGGGCGAGGGAGCAGTACTTC. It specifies CASSLVGQGAREQYF.

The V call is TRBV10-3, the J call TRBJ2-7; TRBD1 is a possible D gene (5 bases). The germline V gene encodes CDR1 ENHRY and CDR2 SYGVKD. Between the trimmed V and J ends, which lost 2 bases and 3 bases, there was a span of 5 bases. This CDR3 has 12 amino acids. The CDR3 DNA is TGTGCCATCAGTGAGACAGGCTACGAGCAGTACTTC. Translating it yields CAISETGYEQYF.

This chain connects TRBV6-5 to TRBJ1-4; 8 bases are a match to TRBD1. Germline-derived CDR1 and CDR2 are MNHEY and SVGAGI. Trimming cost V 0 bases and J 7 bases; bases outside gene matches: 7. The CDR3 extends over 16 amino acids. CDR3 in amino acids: CASSYSRQGSTEKLFF. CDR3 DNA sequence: TGTGCCAGCAGTTACTCCCGACAGGGGTCGACTGAAAAACTGTTTTTT.